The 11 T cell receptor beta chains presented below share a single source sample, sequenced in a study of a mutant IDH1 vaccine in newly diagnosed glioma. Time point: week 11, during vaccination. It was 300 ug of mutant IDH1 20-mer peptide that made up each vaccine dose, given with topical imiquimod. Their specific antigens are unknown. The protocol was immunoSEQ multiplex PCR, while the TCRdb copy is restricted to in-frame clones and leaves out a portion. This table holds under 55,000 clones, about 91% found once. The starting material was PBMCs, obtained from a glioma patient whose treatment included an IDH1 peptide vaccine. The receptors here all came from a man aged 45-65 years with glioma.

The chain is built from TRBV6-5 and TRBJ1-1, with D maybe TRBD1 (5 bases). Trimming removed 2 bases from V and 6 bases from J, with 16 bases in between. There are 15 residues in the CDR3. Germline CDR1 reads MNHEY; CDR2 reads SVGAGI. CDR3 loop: CASSYVTGISAEAFF. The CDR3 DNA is TGTGCCAGCAGTTACGTCACAGGCATAAGCGCTGAAGCTTTCTTT.

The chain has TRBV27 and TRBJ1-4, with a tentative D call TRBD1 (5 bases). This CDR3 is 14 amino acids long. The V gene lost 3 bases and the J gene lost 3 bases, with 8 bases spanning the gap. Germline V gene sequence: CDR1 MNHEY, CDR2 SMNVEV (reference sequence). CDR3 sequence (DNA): TGTGCCAGCAGTTTGGGGGTGGCTAATGAAAAACTGTTTTTT. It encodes CASSLGVANEKLFF. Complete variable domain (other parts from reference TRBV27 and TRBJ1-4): EAQVTQNPRYLITVTGKKLTVTCSQNMNHEYMSWYRQDPGLGLRQIYYSMNVEVTDKGDVPEGYKVSRKEKRNFPLILESPSPNQTSLYFCASSLGVANEKLFFGSGTQLSVL.

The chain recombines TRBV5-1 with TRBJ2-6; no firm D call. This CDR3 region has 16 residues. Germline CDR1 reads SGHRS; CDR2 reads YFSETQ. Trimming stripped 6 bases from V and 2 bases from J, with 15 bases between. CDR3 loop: CASNPQKTPGANVLTF. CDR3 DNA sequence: TGCGCCAGCAATCCCCAGAAGACTCCTGGGGCCAACGTCCTGACTTTC.

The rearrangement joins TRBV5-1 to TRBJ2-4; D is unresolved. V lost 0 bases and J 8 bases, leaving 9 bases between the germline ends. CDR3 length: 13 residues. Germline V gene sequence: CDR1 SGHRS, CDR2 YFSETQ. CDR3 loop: CASSLGGNDIQYF. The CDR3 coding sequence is TGCGCCAGCAGCTTGGGTGGGAATGACATTCAGTACTTC.

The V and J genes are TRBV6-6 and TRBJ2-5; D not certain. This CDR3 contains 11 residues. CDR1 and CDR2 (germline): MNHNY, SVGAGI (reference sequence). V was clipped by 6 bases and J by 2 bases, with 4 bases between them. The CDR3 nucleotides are TGTGCCAGCAGCTTACAAGAGACCCAGTACTTC. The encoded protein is CASSLQETQYF.

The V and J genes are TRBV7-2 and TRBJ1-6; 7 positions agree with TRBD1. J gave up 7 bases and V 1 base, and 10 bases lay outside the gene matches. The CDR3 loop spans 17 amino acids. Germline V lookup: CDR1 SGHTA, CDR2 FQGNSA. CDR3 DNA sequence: TGTGCCAGCAGCTTAGTGGCCAGGGGGGAAGTCAATTCACCCCTCCACTTT. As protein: CASSLVARGEVNSPLHF.

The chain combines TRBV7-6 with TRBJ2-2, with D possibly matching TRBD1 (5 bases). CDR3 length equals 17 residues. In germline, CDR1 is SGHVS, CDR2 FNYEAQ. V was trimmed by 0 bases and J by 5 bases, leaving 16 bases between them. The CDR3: CASSLAAMAGWTGELFF. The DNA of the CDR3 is TGTGCCAGCAGCTTAGCAGCGATGGCAGGGTGGACCGGGGAGCTGTTTTTT.

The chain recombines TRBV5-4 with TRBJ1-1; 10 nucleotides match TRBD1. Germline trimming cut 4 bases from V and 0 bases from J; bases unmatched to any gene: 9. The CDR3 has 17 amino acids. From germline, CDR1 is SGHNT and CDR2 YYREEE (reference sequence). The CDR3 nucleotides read TGTGCCAGCAGCCTGACAGGGGGCATAACTATGAACACTGAAGCTTTCTTT. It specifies CASSLTGGITMNTEAFF.

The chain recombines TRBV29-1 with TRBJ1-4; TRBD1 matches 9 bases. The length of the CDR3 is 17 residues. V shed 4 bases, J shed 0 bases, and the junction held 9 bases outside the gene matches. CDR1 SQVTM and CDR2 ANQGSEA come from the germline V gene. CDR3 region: CSVGGQGPNPTNEKLFF. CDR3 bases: TGCAGCGTTGGAGGACAGGGGCCCAATCCAACTAATGAAAAACTGTTTTTT.

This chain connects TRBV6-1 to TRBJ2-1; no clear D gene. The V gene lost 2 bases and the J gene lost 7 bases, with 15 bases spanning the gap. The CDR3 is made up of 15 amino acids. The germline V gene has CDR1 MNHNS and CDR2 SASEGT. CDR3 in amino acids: CASSETVAFRNEQFF. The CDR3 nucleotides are TGTGCCAGCAGTGAAACAGTAGCCTTCAGGAATGAGCAGTTCTTC.

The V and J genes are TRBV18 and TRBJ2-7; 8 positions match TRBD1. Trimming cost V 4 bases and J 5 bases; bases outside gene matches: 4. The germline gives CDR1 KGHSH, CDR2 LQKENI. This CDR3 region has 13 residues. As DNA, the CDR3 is TGTGCCAGCTCACGGACAGGGTACGACGAGCAGTACTTC. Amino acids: CASSRTGYDEQYF.